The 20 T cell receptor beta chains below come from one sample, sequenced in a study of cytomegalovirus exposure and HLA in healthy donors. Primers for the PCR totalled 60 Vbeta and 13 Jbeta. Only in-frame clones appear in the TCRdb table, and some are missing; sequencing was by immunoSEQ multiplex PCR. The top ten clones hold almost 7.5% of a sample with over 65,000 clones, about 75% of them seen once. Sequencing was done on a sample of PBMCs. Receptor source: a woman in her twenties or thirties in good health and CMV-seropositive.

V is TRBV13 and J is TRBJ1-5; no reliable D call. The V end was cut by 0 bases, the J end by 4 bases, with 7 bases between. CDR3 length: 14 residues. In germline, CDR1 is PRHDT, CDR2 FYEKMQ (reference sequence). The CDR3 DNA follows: TGTGCCAGCAGCTTAGGACGGAGTAATCAGCCCCAGCATTTT. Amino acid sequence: CASSLGRSNQPQHF. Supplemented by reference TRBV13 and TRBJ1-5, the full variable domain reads AAGVIQSPRHLIKEKRETATLKCYPIPRHDTVYWYQQGPGQDPQFLISFYEKMQSDKGSIPDRFSAQQFSDYHSELNMSSLELGDSALYFCASSLGRSNQPQHFGDGTRLSIL.

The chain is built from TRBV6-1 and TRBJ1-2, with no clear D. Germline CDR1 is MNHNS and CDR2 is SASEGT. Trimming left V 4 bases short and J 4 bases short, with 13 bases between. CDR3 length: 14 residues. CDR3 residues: CASSGFPGGYGYTF. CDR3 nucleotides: TGTGCCAGCAGTGGGTTCCCCGGCGGCTATGGCTACACCTTC.

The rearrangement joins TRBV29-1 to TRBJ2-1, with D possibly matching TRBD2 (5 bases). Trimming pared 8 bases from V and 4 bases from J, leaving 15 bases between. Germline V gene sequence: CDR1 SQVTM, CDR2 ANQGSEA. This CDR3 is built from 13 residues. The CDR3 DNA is TGCAGCACTTCACTAGGATGGTACAATGAGCAGTTCTTC. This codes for CSTSLGWYNEQFF.

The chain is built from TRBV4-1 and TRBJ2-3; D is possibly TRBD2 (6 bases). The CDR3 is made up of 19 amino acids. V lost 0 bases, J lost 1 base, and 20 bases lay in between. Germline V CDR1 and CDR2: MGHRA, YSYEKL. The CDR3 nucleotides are TGCGCCAGCAGCCAAGATTCGGCGGGAATCACGGGGGGCACAGATACGCAGTATTTT. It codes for CASSQDSAGITGGTDTQYF.

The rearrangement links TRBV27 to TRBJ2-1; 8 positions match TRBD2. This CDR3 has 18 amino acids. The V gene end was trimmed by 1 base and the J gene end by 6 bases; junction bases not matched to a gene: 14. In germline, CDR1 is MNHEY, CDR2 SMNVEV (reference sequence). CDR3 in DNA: TGTGCCAGCAGTTTATGGGGCACCGGGAGGGACGTGGGCAATGAGCAGTTCTTC. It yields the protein CASSLWGTGRDVGNEQFF.

This CDR3 reads CASSARPGTGELFF. DNA of the CDR3: TGCGCCAGCAGCGCTCGTCCGGGCACCGGGGAGCTGTTTTTT. This chain joins TRBV5-1 and TRBJ2-2; D not certain. The CDR3 contains 14 residues. V was trimmed by 4 bases and J by 4 bases, leaving 11 bases between them. In germline, CDR1 is SGHRS, CDR2 YFSETQ.

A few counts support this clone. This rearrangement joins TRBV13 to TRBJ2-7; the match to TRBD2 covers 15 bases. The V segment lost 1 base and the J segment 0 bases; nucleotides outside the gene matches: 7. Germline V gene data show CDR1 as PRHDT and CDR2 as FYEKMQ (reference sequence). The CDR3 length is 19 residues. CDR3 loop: CASSLEGLAGGETSYEQYF. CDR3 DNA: TGTGCCAGCAGCTTAGAGGGACTAGCGGGAGGTGAAACCTCCTACGAGCAGTACTTC.

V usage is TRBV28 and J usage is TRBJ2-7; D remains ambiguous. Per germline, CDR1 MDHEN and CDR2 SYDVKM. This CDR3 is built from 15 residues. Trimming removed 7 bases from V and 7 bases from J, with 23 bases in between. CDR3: CASTSRLQPQAEQYF. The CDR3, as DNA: TGTGCCAGCACCTCACGCTTGCAGCCTCAGGCGGAGCAGTACTTC.

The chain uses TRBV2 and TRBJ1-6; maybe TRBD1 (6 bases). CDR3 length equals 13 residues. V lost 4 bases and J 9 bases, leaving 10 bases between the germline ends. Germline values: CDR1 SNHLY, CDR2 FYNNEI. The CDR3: CASSGGLGSPLHF. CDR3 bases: TGTGCCAGCAGTGGGGGGCTAGGTTCACCCCTCCACTTT.

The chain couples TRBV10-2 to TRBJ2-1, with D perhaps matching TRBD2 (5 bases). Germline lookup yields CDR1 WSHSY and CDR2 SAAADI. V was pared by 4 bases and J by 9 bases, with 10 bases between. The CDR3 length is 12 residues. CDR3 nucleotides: TGCGCCAGCAGTGGAGGTCGGGGTGAGCAGTTCTTC. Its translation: CASSGGRGEQFF.

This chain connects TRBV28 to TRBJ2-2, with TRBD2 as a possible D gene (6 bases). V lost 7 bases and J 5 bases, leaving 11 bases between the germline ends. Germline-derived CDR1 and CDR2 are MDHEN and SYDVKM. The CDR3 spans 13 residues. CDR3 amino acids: CASTERGTGELFF. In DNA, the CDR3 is TGTGCCAGCACCGAACGGGGGACCGGGGAGCTGTTTTTT.

Here the CDR3 DNA reads TGTGCCACCAGCGTTAGTAGGACAGAGGAAGGCTACACCTTC. It specifies CATSVSRTEEGYTF. The V gene is TRBV15, the J gene TRBJ1-2; D might be TRBD1 (6 bases). The germline V gene encodes CDR1 LNHNV and CDR2 YYDKDF (reference sequence). The length of the CDR3 is 14 residues. V gave up 5 bases and J gave up 8 bases, with 18 bases separating them.

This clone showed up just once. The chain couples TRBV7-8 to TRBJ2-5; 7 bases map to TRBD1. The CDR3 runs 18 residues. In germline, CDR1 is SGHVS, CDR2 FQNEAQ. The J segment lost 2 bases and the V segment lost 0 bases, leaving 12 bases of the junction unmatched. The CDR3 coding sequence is TGTGCCAGCAGCTTAGCGTGGACAGGTGGGACCTCACAAGAGACCCAGTACTTC. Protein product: CASSLAWTGGTSQETQYF.

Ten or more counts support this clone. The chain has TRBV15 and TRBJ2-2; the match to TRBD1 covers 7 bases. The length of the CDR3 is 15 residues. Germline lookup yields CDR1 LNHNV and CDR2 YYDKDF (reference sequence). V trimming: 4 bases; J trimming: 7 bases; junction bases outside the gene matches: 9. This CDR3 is CATSTSRTGIGELFF. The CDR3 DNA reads TGTGCCACCAGCACCAGCAGGACAGGTATCGGGGAGCTGTTTTTT.

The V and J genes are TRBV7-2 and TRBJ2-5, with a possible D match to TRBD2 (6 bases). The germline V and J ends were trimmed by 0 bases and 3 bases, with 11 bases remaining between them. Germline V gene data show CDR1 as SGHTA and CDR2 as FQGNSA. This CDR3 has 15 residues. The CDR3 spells CASSLAGKREETQYF. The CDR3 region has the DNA TGTGCCAGCAGCTTAGCTGGTAAGCGGGAAGAGACCCAGTACTTC.

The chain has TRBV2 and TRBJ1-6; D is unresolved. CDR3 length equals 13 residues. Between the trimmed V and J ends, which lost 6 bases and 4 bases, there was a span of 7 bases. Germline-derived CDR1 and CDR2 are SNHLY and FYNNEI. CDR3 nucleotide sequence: TGTGCCAGCAGCGGAGATTATAATTCACCCCTCCACTTT. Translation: CASSGDYNSPLHF.

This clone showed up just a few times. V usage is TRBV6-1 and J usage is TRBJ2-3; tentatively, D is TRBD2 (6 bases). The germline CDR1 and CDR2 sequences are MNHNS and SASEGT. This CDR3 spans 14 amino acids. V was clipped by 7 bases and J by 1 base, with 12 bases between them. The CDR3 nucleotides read TGTGCCAGCAAACTAGCAGAAGGCACAGATACGCAGTATTTT. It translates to CASKLAEGTDTQYF.

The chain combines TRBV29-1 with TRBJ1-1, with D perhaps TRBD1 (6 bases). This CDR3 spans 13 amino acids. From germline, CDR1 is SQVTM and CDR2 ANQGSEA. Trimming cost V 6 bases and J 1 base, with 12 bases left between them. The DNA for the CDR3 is TGCAGCGTCACAAGGGGGGGGAACACTGAAGCTTTCTTT. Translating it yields CSVTRGGNTEAFF.

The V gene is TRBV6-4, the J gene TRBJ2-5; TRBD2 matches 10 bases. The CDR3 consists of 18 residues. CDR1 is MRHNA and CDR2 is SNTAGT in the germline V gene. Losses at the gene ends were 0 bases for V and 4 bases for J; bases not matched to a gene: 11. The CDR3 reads CASSDSTGLAFKGETQYF. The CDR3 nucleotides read TGTGCCAGCAGTGACTCGACGGGACTAGCGTTTAAGGGAGAGACCCAGTACTTC.

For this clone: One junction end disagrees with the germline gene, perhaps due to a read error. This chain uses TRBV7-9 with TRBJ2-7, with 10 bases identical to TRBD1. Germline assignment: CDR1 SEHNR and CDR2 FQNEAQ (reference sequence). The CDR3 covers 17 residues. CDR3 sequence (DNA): TGTTCCAGCAGCCCCGGAATCGGGGACAGGGGATCGTACGAGCAGTACTTC. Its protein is CSSSPGIGDRGSYEQYF.